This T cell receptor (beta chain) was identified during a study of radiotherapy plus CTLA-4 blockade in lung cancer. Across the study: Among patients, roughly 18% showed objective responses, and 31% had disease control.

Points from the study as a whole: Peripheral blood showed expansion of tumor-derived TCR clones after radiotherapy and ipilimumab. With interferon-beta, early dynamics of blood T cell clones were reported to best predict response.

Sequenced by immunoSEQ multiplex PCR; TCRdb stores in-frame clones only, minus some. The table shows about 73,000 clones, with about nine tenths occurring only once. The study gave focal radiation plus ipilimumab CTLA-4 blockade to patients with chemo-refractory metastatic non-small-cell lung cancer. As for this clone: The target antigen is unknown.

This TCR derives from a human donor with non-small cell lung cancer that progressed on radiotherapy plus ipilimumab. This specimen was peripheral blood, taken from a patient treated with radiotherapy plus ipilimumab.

CDR3 bases: TGTGCCAGCAAATTCGGCGTCACGGGAGAGACCCAGTACTTC. Translated: CASKFGVTGETQYF. The rearrangement links TRBV2 to TRBJ2-5; no clear D gene. From germline, CDR1 is SNHLY and CDR2 FYNNEI. The V end was cut by 7 bases, the J end by 4 bases, with 16 bases between. The CDR3 spans 14 residues.